Presented here are 27 T cell receptor beta chains from one specimen sequenced in a study of tumor-infiltrating lymphocytes in glioblastoma multiforme. Three nested ARM-PCR rounds with V-beta and C-beta primers built TCRB libraries. TCRdb fed the multiplex PCR reads into MiXCR, producing one record per CDR3 protein. This sample has 25,000 to 35,000 distinct CDR3 sequences, with 50% to 75% found just once. The specimen was brain tumor tissue. Receptors originate from a male donor with glioblastoma.

This sequence joins TRBV29-1 and TRBJ1-2, with D unclear. The ends were cut back, 6 bases at V and 4 bases at J, with 15 bases in the middle. The germline CDR1 and CDR2 sequences are SQVTM and ANQGSEA. The CDR3 is 13 residues long. The CDR3 bases are TGCAGCGTCCTGAAATTTACCGGCTATGGCTACACCTTC. This codes for CSVLKFTGYGYTF.

The rearrangement uses TRBV29-1 and TRBJ2-7; 9 bases fit TRBD2. Germline V CDR1 and CDR2: SQVTM, ANQGSEA. The CDR3 is 13 amino acids. With 5 bases clipped from V and 5 bases from J, the junction kept 7 bases outside the gene matches. The CDR3 bases are TGCAGCGTTAAGCGGGAGGCGGGCGACGAGCAGTACTTC. Translation gives CSVKREAGDEQYF.

At least ten counts were recorded for this clonotype. The gene calls are TRBV20-1 and TRBJ2-7; D may be TRBD2 (6 bases). Trimming removed 0 bases from V and 2 bases from J, with 14 bases in between. CDR1 and CDR2 (germline): DFQATT, SNEGSKA (reference sequence). The CDR3 loop spans 15 amino acids. The chain's CDR3 is CSARDTSSVTYEQYF. CDR3 coding DNA: TGCAGTGCTAGAGATACTAGCTCAGTAACCTACGAGCAGTACTTC.

V is TRBV10-1 and J is TRBJ2-2, with 8 nucleotides matching TRBD1. V gave up 1 base and J gave up 7 bases; unmatched junction bases: 5. The CDR3 has 15 residues. CDR1 is WNHNN and CDR2 is SYGVQD in the germline V gene (reference sequence). CDR3 DNA sequence: TGCGCCAGCAGTGAGTTGGGACAGGTGATCGGGGAGCTGTTTTTT. Translating gives CASSELGQVIGELFF.

This rearrangement joins TRBV19 to TRBJ1-4; D is ambiguous. The CDR3 consists of 14 residues. V was trimmed by 3 bases and J by 3 bases, leaving 8 bases between them. CDR1 and CDR2 from the germline V gene are LNHDA and SQIVND (reference sequence). CDR3 sequence (DNA): TGTGCCAGTAGTATCCCGCCATCTAATGAAAAACTGTTTTTT. This codes for CASSIPPSNEKLFF.

On this clonotype itself: Sequence at one end of the junction differs from germline and may be a read error. The chain is built from TRBV6-5 and TRBJ2-5; D unresolved. The CDR3 is made up of 14 amino acids. CDR1 and CDR2 (germline): MNHEY, SVGAGI. Here the CDR3 reads CVSSYSTQRETQYF. The CDR3 DNA reads TGTGTCAGCAGTTACTCGACACAACGAGAGACCCAGTACTTC.

On this clonotype: This is likely a read error, given that the CDR3 carries no conserved phenylalanine or tryptophan at its end. V usage is TRBV4-1 and J usage is TRBJ2-7; 12 nucleotides match TRBD1. The V gene end was trimmed by 4 bases and the J gene end by 7 bases; junction bases not matched to a gene: 11. CDR1 MGHRA and CDR2 YSYEKL come from the germline V gene. The CDR3 length is 16 residues. In DNA, the CDR3 is TGCGCCAGCAGCCGAGGGGGGGGGACAGGGGGCGATGAGCAGTACTCC. This encodes CASSRGGGTGGDEQYS.

Points on this clonotype: Germline is not matched at one junction end, which may reflect a read error. The chain employs TRBV5-1 and TRBJ2-2; D may be TRBD2 (8 bases). CDR1 and CDR2 (germline): SGHRS, YFSETQ. The CDR3 spans 15 residues. The CDR3 loop is CVSSGGQWITGELFF. The CDR3 DNA follows: TGCGTCAGCAGCGGGGGACAGTGGATCACCGGGGAGCTGTTTTTT.

The chain carries TRBV6-6 and TRBJ1-5, with D perhaps matching TRBD1 (6 bases). Trimming stripped 6 bases from V and 7 bases from J, with 16 bases between. The CDR3 is 14 amino acids. CDR1 and CDR2 (germline): MNHNY, SVGAGI (reference sequence). CDR3 nucleotide sequence: TGTGCCAGCAGAGGGGAGGGAGGGGGACAGCCCCAGCATTTT. This gives the protein CASRGEGGGQPQHF.

This clonotype is deemed medium-sized. The chain uses TRBV11-2 and TRBJ2-4; tentative D call: TRBD2 (6 bases). The CDR3 sequence is 13 residues long. The V end lost 5 bases, the J end lost 8 bases, and 13 bases lay between the germline ends. The V gene's germline CDR1 is SGHAT and CDR2 FQNNGV. The CDR3, as DNA: TGTGCCAGCAGCCCGGGGGAAGTGGACATTCAGTACTTC. This sequence encodes CASSPGEVDIQYF.

This clonotype was counted only a few times. Likely a read error: the CDR3 ends without its conserved phenylalanine or tryptophan. The chain has TRBV29-1 and TRBJ1-1; D ambiguous. The CDR3 contains 13 residues. The germline gives CDR1 SQVTM, CDR2 ANQGSEA. The CDR3 is CSAALMVNTKAFL. As DNA, the CDR3 is TGCAGCGCCGCACTAATGGTGAACACTAAAGCTTTCCTT.

For the CDR3, the DNA is TGTGCCAGCAGCCGGCAAGCGGCTCCCTCTTCCTACAATGAGCAGTTCTTC. Translation gives CASSRQAAPSSYNEQFF. V is TRBV5-6 and J is TRBJ2-1; weak D call: TRBD2 (5 bases). This CDR3 spans 17 amino acids. Germline loops: CDR1 SGHDT, CDR2 YYEEEE. V was shortened by 4 bases and J by 1 base, with 18 bases between the two germline ends. Using reference TRBV5-6 and TRBJ2-1 for the parts outside the CDR3, the full variable domain is DAGVTQSPTHLIKTRGQQVTLRCSPKSGHDTVSWYQQALGQGPQFIFQYYEEEERQRGNFPDRFSGHQFPNYSSELNVNALLLGDSALYLCASSRQAAPSSYNEQFFGPGTRLTVL.

This clonotype was seen more than once but under ten times. The chain uses TRBV11-2 and TRBJ2-3; 7 positions match TRBD1. The CDR3 spans 15 residues. The germline gives CDR1 SGHAT, CDR2 FQNNGV. After removal of 6 bases from V and 4 bases from J, the junction contained 10 bases not matched to a gene. The DNA of the CDR3 is TGTGCCAGCAGGTGGAAGGGACAGCGACCAGATACGCAGTATTTT. Translating gives CASRWKGQRPDTQYF.

This chain links TRBV11-1 with TRBJ2-1; D is unclear. Germline V gives CDR1 SGHAT, CDR2 FQDESV (reference sequence). Trimming took 4 bases from V and 1 from J, leaving 23 bases between them. The CDR3 loop spans 19 amino acids. The CDR3 here is CASSSPGQVSKSSYNEQFF. CDR3 nucleotides: TGTGCCAGCAGCTCCCCCGGGCAGGTGTCTAAGTCGTCCTACAATGAGCAGTTCTTC.

With respect to this clonotype: A read error may be the cause here, since a much bigger clone is one base away. The chain uses TRBV7-8 and TRBJ2-3, with TRBD2 identical over 8 bases. CDR1 is SGHVS and CDR2 is FQNEAQ in the germline V gene. There are 15 residues in the CDR3. In DNA, the CDR3 is TGTGCCAGCAGCCCTCGGGAGGGAAGCACAGATAGGCAGTATTTT. It codes for CASSPREGSTDRQYF.

In its sample, this clonotype was seen a few times. This chain connects TRBV19 to TRBJ1-1; D uncertain. CDR1 LNHDA and CDR2 SQIVND come from the germline V gene (reference sequence). The CDR3 totals 12 residues. Trimming removed 6 bases from V and 8 bases from J, with 13 bases in between. CDR3 loop: CASSRQPFEAFF. The CDR3 bases are TGTGCCAGTAGCAGGCAACCCTTCGAAGCTTTCTTT.

As to this clonotype: The junction departs from the called germline gene at one end, perhaps through a read error. This rearrangement joins TRBV6-5 to TRBJ2-6; possible D gene TRBD1, 5 bases. Germline CDR1 is MNHEY and CDR2 is SVGAGI. This CDR3 has 14 amino acids. The CDR3 DNA is TGTGGCAGCAGTTACAGATCTGGGGCCAGCGTCCTGACTTTC. It codes for CGSSYRSGASVLTF.

This clonotype was seen many times. J is TRBJ2-1 and V is TRBV20-1; D is perhaps TRBD1 (6 bases). The CDR3 is 14 amino acids. Germline V lookup: CDR1 DFQATT, CDR2 SNEGSKA (reference sequence). V was trimmed by 3 bases and J by 12 bases, leaving 21 bases between them. The DNA for the CDR3 is TGCAGTGCTAGCGAACGTCAGGGACAATTTACGCAGTTCTTC. It encodes CSASERQGQFTQFF.

A word on this clonotype: The missing conserved phenylalanine or tryptophan at the end of this CDR3 makes a read error likely. V usage is TRBV20-1 and J usage is TRBJ2-7; 16 positions match TRBD2. This CDR3 has 14 residues. Germline assignment: CDR1 DFQATT and CDR2 SNEGSKA (reference sequence). CDR3 residues: CCASEGLAGGEQYL. Here the CDR3 DNA reads TGCTGTGCTAGCGAGGGACTAGCGGGAGGGGAGCAGTACCTC.

This clonotype is classed as medium-sized. V and J are TRBV10-3 and TRBJ2-1; 10 positions agree with TRBD2. J lost 8 bases, V lost 3 bases, and 10 bases had no gene match. Germline CDR1 reads ENHRY; CDR2 reads SYGVKD. The CDR3 is 16 amino acids. In DNA form, the CDR3 reads TGTGCCATCAGTGACCCTAGCGGGAGCCTCCGTCATGAGCAGTTCTTC. This translates into CAISDPSGSLRHEQFF.

This clonotype was detected only once. Because the CDR3 is missing its conserved closing phenylalanine or tryptophan, this is likely a read error. The gene calls are TRBV4-1 and TRBJ2-2; 7 nucleotides align to TRBD2. The CDR3 is 15 residues long. The V gene's germline CDR1 is MGHRA and CDR2 YSYEKL. The CDR3 sequence: CVSSQVGGFTGELFS. DNA for the CDR3: TGCGTCAGCAGCCAAGTCGGGGGGTTCACCGGGGAGCTGTTTTCT.

This clonotype was counted only a few times. Relative to the germline gene, one junction end is altered; a read error may explain this. DNA for the CDR3: TGTGCCAGCAGCGAAGGGAAGACTAGCGGGAGTCGTCGGGAGCAGTTCTTC. Residues: CASSEGKTSGSRREQFF. J is TRBJ2-1 and V is TRBV2; 12 bases align to TRBD2. Germline V gene lookup returns CDR1 SNHLY and CDR2 FYNNEI. The CDR3 has 17 residues.

Concerning this clonotype itself: At one boundary the junction diverges from the germline segment, which might be a read error. The chain carries TRBV28 and TRBJ2-7; TRBD2 might be the D (6 bases). The germline CDR1 and CDR2 sequences are MDHEN and SYDVKM. The CDR3 is 12 amino acids. The CDR3, as DNA: TGTGCCTGCAGGAGGGCTCCGTACGAGCTGTACTTC. As protein: CACRRAPYELYF.

In this sample, this clonotype turned up many times. The chain joins TRBV5-1 to TRBJ2-1, with TRBD2 matching over 8 bases. Looked up from germline, CDR1 is SGHRS and CDR2 is YFSETQ. The CDR3 loop spans 15 amino acids. V lost 0 bases to trimming and J lost 6 bases; unmatched junction nucleotides: 5. The CDR3 region is CASSLVERESNEQFF. CDR3 DNA sequence: TGCGCCAGCAGCTTGGTCGAGCGGGAGTCCAATGAGCAGTTCTTC.

Comment on this clonotype: Given the absence of the conserved phenylalanine or tryptophan at the CDR3 end, a read error is likely. The limits of the CDR3 on the DNA are not certain, so only TCRdb's listed CDR3 is given. The chain combines TRBV29-1 with TRBJ1-6; whether TRBD1, the table's D call, matches the DNA was not checked. The CDR3 is 13 amino acids in total, end residues counted. Germline values: CDR1 SQVTM, CDR2 ANQGSEA. CDR3 amino acids: CSVARDRESLPHY.

The V gene is TRBV11-2, the J gene TRBJ1-6, with a tentative D call TRBD1 (5 bases). The length of the CDR3 is 13 residues. CDR1 is SGHAT and CDR2 is FQNNGV in the germline V gene. V lost 5 bases to trimming and J lost 7 bases, with 9 bases between them. CDR3 in amino acids: CASSPGRNSPLHF. The DNA for the CDR3 is TGTGCCAGCAGCCCAGGGAGAAATTCACCCCTCCACTTT.

Concerning this clonotype itself: A clone one base away is much larger, so this may be a read error. This chain links TRBV7-9 with TRBJ2-1, with 12 bases identical to TRBD2. Germline assignment: CDR1 SEHNR and CDR2 FQNEAQ (reference sequence). This CDR3 comprises 15 residues. CDR3 nucleotides: TGTGTCAGCAGACAAATAACTAGCGGGAGGAATGAGCAGTTCTTC. Amino acid sequence: CVSRQITSGRNEQFF.